This TCR beta chain was retrieved from a study of T-cell memory formation after mild COVID-19. Study-level background: There were largely donor-specific TCR clusters.

The ends were cut back, 11 bases at V and 3 bases at J, with 19 bases in the middle. Germline loops: CDR1 SEHNR, CDR2 FQNEAQ (reference sequence). The CDR3 covers 15 residues. Findings and caveats of the study: Day 37-peaking second-wave clones had unconfirmed SARS-CoV-2 specificity. The pre-infection memory compartment contained some responding clones, suggesting cross-reactive memory joined.

TCRdb itself ran the 5' RACE reads through MiXCR, one entry per CDR3 protein. The sample has over 300,000 distinct CDR3 sequences; 20% to 25% are singletons. Notes on this clonotype: What it recognizes is unknown.

The chain has TRBV7-9 and TRBJ2-2, with D possibly matching TRBD1 (5 bases). The sample taken for sequencing was PBMCs or a T cell subset sorted from them (not recorded which). This TCR was sampled from a man aged 18-30 years who had mild COVID-19 (a few samples of this study predate the infection). Cell type and time point are not known. This CDR3 reads CAGRTKGPYTGELFF. The CDR3 DNA reads as TGTGCCGGACGAACCAAGGGGCCATACACCGGGGAGCTGTTTTTT. The entire variable domain, with the rest obtained from reference TRBV7-9 and TRBJ2-2, is as follows: DTGVSQNPRHKITKRGQNVTFRCDPISEHNRLYWYRQTLGQGPEFLTYFQNEAQLEKSRLLSDRFSAERPKGSFSTLEIQRTEQGDSAMYLCAGRTKGPYTGELFFGEGSRLTVL.